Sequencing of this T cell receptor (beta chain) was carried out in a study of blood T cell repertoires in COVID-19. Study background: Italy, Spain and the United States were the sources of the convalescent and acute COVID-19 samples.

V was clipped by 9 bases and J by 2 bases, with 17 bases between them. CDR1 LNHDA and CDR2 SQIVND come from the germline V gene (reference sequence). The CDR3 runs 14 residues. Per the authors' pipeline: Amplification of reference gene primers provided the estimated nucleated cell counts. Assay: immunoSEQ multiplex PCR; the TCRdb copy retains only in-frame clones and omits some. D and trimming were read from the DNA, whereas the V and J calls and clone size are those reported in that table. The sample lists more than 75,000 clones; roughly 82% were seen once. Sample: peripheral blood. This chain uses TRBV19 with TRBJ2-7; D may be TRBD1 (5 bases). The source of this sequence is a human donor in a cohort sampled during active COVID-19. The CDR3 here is CASRPRGQTYEQYF. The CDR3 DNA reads TGTGCCAGCAGGCCCCGAGGACAAACCTACGAGCAGTACTTC.